The T cell receptor (beta chain) described here comes from a study of blood T cell repertoires in COVID-19. Per the germline V gene, CDR1 is SGHNT and CDR2 is YENEEA. Between the trimmed V and J ends, which lost 2 bases and 5 bases, there was a span of 9 bases. The CDR3 contains 13 residues. Per the study methods: Reference gene primer amplification gave nucleated cell count estimates. Assay: immunoSEQ multiplex PCR; the TCRdb copy retains only in-frame clones and omits some. The D gene and trimming were derived from the DNA, and the V and J assignments and clone size from that table. The data show roughly 160,000 clones, roughly 84% seen once.

The sequencing input was peripheral blood. This sequence originates from an elderly man with COVID-19, enrolled during active disease. The V and J genes are TRBV11-3 and TRBJ1-1, with a possible D match to TRBD1 (5 bases). The CDR3 loop is CASSLRGWTEAFF. DNA for the CDR3: TGTGCCAGCAGCTTAAGGGGTTGGACTGAAGCTTTCTTT.